These 30 T cell receptor beta chains were all obtained from the same sample, sequenced in a study of graft-versus-host responses after intestinal transplantation. The antigens these receptors bind are not known. Generated by immunoSEQ multiplex PCR, the TCRdb table keeps only in-frame clones and is missing some. Here the sample spans 75,000 to 95,000 clones, roughly 91% being singletons. The sequenced sample was unstimulated CD8+ T cells sorted from spleen or lymph node cells, obtained before intestinal transplant. Receptor source: a human donor who received an intestinal transplant.

The chain links TRBV5-6 to TRBJ2-1, with D maybe TRBD2 (5 bases). Germline V gives CDR1 SGHDT, CDR2 YYEEEE. CDR3 length equals 12 residues. Deletions cut 2 bases from V and 9 bases from J, with 9 bases between. The CDR3 DNA is TGTGCCAGCAGCTTTTTGAGGGCTGAGCAGTTCTTC. It translates to CASSFLRAEQFF.

The count of this clone is one. The V call is TRBV7-8, the J call TRBJ1-1; D possibly corresponds to TRBD1 (6 bases). Trimming removed 4 bases at V and 0 bases at J, with 6 bases between. CDR1 and CDR2 (germline): SGHVS, FQNEAQ. The CDR3 contains 13 residues. The CDR3 is CASSWTVNTEAFF. The CDR3 nucleotides are TGTGCCAGCAGCTGGACAGTGAACACTGAAGCTTTCTTT.

The chain is built from TRBV5-4 and TRBJ1-5; D gene ambiguous. The CDR3 totals 14 residues. V lost 0 bases and J lost 3, with 7 bases in between. Germline V gives CDR1 SGHNT, CDR2 YYREEE (reference sequence). CDR3 nucleotide sequence: TGTGCCAGCAGCTTGGACCGGGACAATCAGCCCCAGCATTTT. This gives the protein CASSLDRDNQPQHF. Full variable domain (remainder filled in from reference TRBV5-4 and TRBJ1-5): ETGVTQSPTHLIKTRGQQVTLRCSSQSGHNTVSWYQQALGQGPQFIFQYYREEENGRGNFPPRFSGLQFPNYSSELNVNALELDDSALYLCASSLDRDNQPQHFGDGTRLSIL.

V is TRBV4-3 and J is TRBJ2-7, with no clear D. The CDR3 totals 13 residues. In germline, CDR1 is LGHNA, CDR2 YSLEER. Between the trimmed V and J ends, which lost 4 bases and 1 base, there was a span of 8 bases. The DNA of the CDR3 is TGCGCCAGCAGCCCTACCGATTCCTACGAGCAGTACTTC. Translation: CASSPTDSYEQYF.

The chain couples TRBV30 to TRBJ2-7; TRBD1 is a possible D gene (5 bases). The CDR3 consists of 13 residues. CDR1 and CDR2 from the germline V gene are GTSNPN and SVGIG (reference sequence). The V gene lost 3 bases and the J gene lost 0 bases, with 9 bases spanning the gap. CDR3 nucleotide sequence: TGTGCCTGGAGGAGTCAGGGCTCCTACGAGCAGTACTTC. This sequence encodes CAWRSQGSYEQYF.

This clone was detected only once. The chain recombines TRBV6-1 with TRBJ2-1, with D maybe TRBD1 (5 bases). V lost 1 base, J lost 2 bases, and 12 bases lay in between. CDR1 is MNHNS, CDR2 SASEGT, per germline. This CDR3 region has 16 residues. The CDR3 coding sequence is TGTGCCAGCAGTGAAGGTTTGGGGCACACCTACAATGAGCAGTTCTTC. Protein product: CASSEGLGHTYNEQFF.

This CDR3 reads CSVGGTSVSSTDTQYF. The CDR3 nucleotides read TGCAGCGTTGGAGGAACTAGCGTCTCTAGCACAGATACGCAGTATTTT. The chain couples TRBV29-1 to TRBJ2-3; 7 positions agree with TRBD2. The CDR3 consists of 16 residues. After removal of 4 bases from V and 0 bases from J, the junction contained 10 bases not matched to a gene. Germline CDR1 is SQVTM and CDR2 is ANQGSEA.

The chain couples TRBV7-2 to TRBJ2-7; 8 positions match TRBD2. The V and J ends lost 5 bases and 3 bases, in that order; junction bases with no gene match: 6. The CDR3 covers 14 residues. The V gene's germline CDR1 is SGHTA and CDR2 FQGNSA. This chain's CDR3 is CASSPYSGGYEQYF. The CDR3 nucleotides read TGTGCCAGCAGCCCCTACAGCGGGGGCTACGAGCAGTACTTC.

The chain joins TRBV19 to TRBJ2-7, with unresolved D. The CDR3 spans 17 residues. Germline V lookup: CDR1 LNHDA, CDR2 SQIVND (reference sequence). Trimming took off 2 bases at V and 2 bases at J, with 19 bases between the two ends. CDR3 coding DNA: TGTGCCAGTAGTATACTGGCCGGAGACCCTCACACCTACGAGCAGTACTTC. This sequence encodes CASSILAGDPHTYEQYF. Looking up the rest from reference TRBV19 and TRBJ2-7 gives the full variable domain: DGGITQSPKYLFRKEGQNVTLSCEQNLNHDAMYWYRQDPGQGLRLIYYSQIVNDFQKGDIAEGYSVSREKKESFPLTVTSAQKNPTAFYLCASSILAGDPHTYEQYFGPGTRLTVT.

This rearrangement joins TRBV7-8 to TRBJ2-1; 7 bases map to TRBD2. V was pared by 5 bases and J by 7 bases, with 11 bases of the junction left unmatched. This CDR3 has 15 residues. CDR1 is SGHVS, CDR2 FQNEAQ, per germline. The CDR3 here is CASSHMGGVGNEQFF. CDR3 in DNA: TGTGCCAGCAGCCATATGGGGGGGGTCGGGAATGAGCAGTTCTTC.

Only one count was recorded for this clone. The chain carries TRBV9 and TRBJ2-5; possibly TRBD1 for D (5 bases). In germline, CDR1 is SGDLS, CDR2 YYNGEE. This CDR3 is built from 14 residues. Trimming cost V 0 bases and J 2 bases, with 8 bases left between them. The CDR3 DNA follows: TGTGCCAGCAGCGTAGGGGGCTCTCAAGAGACCCAGTACTTC. It specifies CASSVGGSQETQYF.

This clone was seen a few times. CDR3 in amino acids: CASRPLAGGEYIQYF. The CDR3 bases are TGTGCCAGCAGACCACTAGCGGGGGGCGAGTACATTCAGTACTTC. This sequence joins TRBV2 and TRBJ2-4; 12 nucleotides match TRBD2. Germline CDR1 and CDR2: SNHLY and FYNNEI. The CDR3 spans 15 residues. J was trimmed by 8 bases and V by 6 bases; bases with no gene match: 8.

This sequence joins TRBV7-9 and TRBJ1-1, with D possibly matching TRBD1 (5 bases). The CDR3 runs to 15 residues. CDR1 is SEHNR, CDR2 FQNEAQ, per germline (reference sequence). Deletions cut 5 bases from V and 4 bases from J, with 17 bases between. The CDR3 bases are TGTGCCAGCAGCCGGCCAGGGCCGGGGGGCACTGAAGCTTTCTTT. The encoded protein is CASSRPGPGGTEAFF.

The chain is built from TRBV27 and TRBJ2-2, with 10 bases aligning to TRBD1. The trim removed 5 bases at V and 5 bases at J, leaving 5 bases unmatched. CDR3 size: 15 residues. The germline V gene encodes CDR1 MNHEY and CDR2 SMNVEV (reference sequence). The CDR3 loop reads CASSDDRGPTGELFF. CDR3 DNA sequence: TGTGCCAGCAGTGACGACAGGGGGCCGACCGGGGAGCTGTTTTTT.

Written as DNA, the CDR3 is TGCAGCGTTGAGGGTGAGGGTTTGTATGGCTACACCTTC. Its protein is CSVEGEGLYGYTF. V gene TRBV29-1 combines with J gene TRBJ1-2; D is uncertain. Germline lookup yields CDR1 SQVTM and CDR2 ANQGSEA. The V end lost 3 bases, the J end lost 5 bases, and 13 bases lay between the germline ends. The CDR3 is 13 amino acids.

CDR3 in amino acids: CASRAGGTRCTEAFF. CDR3 coding DNA: TGCGCCAGCAGGGCAGGGGGCACCAGGTGCACTGAAGCTTTCTTT. The chain uses TRBV10-1 and TRBJ1-1, with 8 bases fitting TRBD1. Losses at the gene ends were 6 bases for V and 4 bases for J; bases not matched to a gene: 10. The CDR3 is made up of 15 amino acids. Germline lookup yields CDR1 WNHNN and CDR2 SYGVQD (reference sequence).

The CDR3 DNA sequence: TGCGCCAGCAGCCTTTCTACGAGGACTGAAGCTTTCTTT. Amino acid sequence: CASSLSTRTEAFF. The chain has TRBV4-3 and TRBJ1-1; D is unclear. The CDR3 is 13 residues long. The germline CDR1 and CDR2 sequences are LGHNA and YSLEER. V lost 4 bases, J lost 5 bases, and 11 bases lay in between.

CDR3 DNA: TGTGCCAGCTCACCCCGGGGACTAGAGACCACAGATACGCAGTATTTT. Translated, it gives CASSPRGLETTDTQYF. The chain couples TRBV18 to TRBJ2-3, with 8 bases identical to TRBD2. This CDR3 comprises 16 residues. Germline values: CDR1 KGHSH, CDR2 LQKENI. V was clipped by 3 bases and J by 2 bases; unmatched bases: 7.

The rearrangement uses TRBV9 and TRBJ2-7; a possible D gene is TRBD2 (5 bases). The CDR3 spans 15 residues. Germline V gene lookup returns CDR1 SGDLS and CDR2 YYNGEE. V dropped 4 bases and J dropped 4 bases, with 18 bases sitting between them. The CDR3 coding sequence is TGTGCCAGCAGCCTAGCCGCCGGAGAAAGGTACGAGCAGTACTTC. Translating it yields CASSLAAGERYEQYF. Using reference TRBV9 and TRBJ2-7 for the parts outside the CDR3, the full variable domain is DSGVTQTPKHLITATGQRVTLRCSPRSGDLSVYWYQQSLDQGLQFLIQYYNGEERAKGNILERFSAQQFPDLHSELNLSSLELGDSALYFCASSLAAGERYEQYFGPGTRLTVT.

The rearrangement uses TRBV27 and TRBJ1-2; 11 bases are shared with TRBD1. Trimming cost V 5 bases and J 8 bases; bases outside gene matches: 7. The CDR3 is 14 amino acids. Germline V lookup: CDR1 MNHEY, CDR2 SMNVEV (reference sequence). Here the CDR3 DNA reads TGTGCCAGCAGTACTGGACAGGGGGCGAAGGGCTACACCTTC. Translating it yields CASSTGQGAKGYTF.

The V and J genes are TRBV27 and TRBJ2-2, with 8 bases matching TRBD2. Germline V gene sequence: CDR1 MNHEY, CDR2 SMNVEV (reference sequence). The CDR3 is 17 amino acids. V lost 0 bases and J lost 7; bases outside the gene matches: 10. The CDR3 here is CASSLSISSGAGGELFF. CDR3 DNA: TGTGCCAGCAGTTTATCGATAAGTAGCGGGGCCGGCGGGGAGCTGTTTTTT.

The chain employs TRBV19 and TRBJ2-7, with D maybe TRBD2 (7 bases). Germline V gives CDR1 LNHDA, CDR2 SQIVND (reference sequence). CDR3 length: 13 amino acids. Trimming took 5 bases from V and 4 from J, leaving 12 bases between them. The CDR3 nucleotides are TGTGCCAGTAGTGCGGGGGCCAGATACGAGCAGTACTTC. The encoded protein is CASSAGARYEQYF.

The chain is built from TRBV30 and TRBJ1-1; the D gene is possibly TRBD1 (5 bases). Per germline, CDR1 GTSNPN and CDR2 SVGIG (reference sequence). The CDR3 length is 13 residues. Trimming took off 5 bases at V and 4 bases at J, with 14 bases between the two ends. The CDR3 spells CAWGTWGGTEAFF. For the CDR3, the DNA is TGTGCCTGGGGGACGTGGGGGGGCACTGAAGCTTTCTTT.

This rearrangement joins TRBV4-1 to TRBJ1-5; 12 bases map to TRBD1. The CDR3 is 15 residues long. Trimming cost V 3 bases and J 7 bases; bases outside gene matches: 4. Germline V gene data show CDR1 as MGHRA and CDR2 as YSYEKL. The CDR3 loop reads CASSHMGQGAQPQHF. The CDR3 region has the DNA TGCGCCAGCAGCCACATGGGACAGGGGGCACAGCCCCAGCATTTT.

This chain connects TRBV9 to TRBJ2-7, with D perhaps matching TRBD2 (5 bases). The germline V gene encodes CDR1 SGDLS and CDR2 YYNGEE. Between the trimmed V and J ends, which lost 3 bases and 7 bases, there was a span of 17 bases. CDR3 size: 14 residues. CDR3 amino acids: CASSAGIFSGEQYF. DNA of the CDR3: TGTGCCAGCAGCGCTGGGATCTTTTCGGGGGAGCAGTACTTC.

The V gene is TRBV5-1, the J gene TRBJ2-5, with 10 bases lining up with TRBD1. Trimming at V came to 0 bases and at J to 4 bases, leaving 9 bases not matched to a gene. Germline V CDR1 and CDR2: SGHRS, YFSETQ. CDR3 length: 17 residues. CDR3 coding DNA: TGCGCCAGCAGCTTGGAGGTCCCCGGGACAGGGGTAGAGACCCAGTACTTC. Residues: CASSLEVPGTGVETQYF.

Only one count was recorded for this clone. The chain combines TRBV27 with TRBJ2-1, with TRBD1 matching over 10 bases. The CDR3 sequence is 16 residues long. J lost 3 bases, V lost 6 bases, and 8 bases had no gene match. The V gene's germline CDR1 is MNHEY and CDR2 SMNVEV (reference sequence). CDR3 coding DNA: TGTGCCAGCAGGGCGACGGGACAGGGGTTCTACAATGAGCAGTTCTTC. The encoded protein is CASRATGQGFYNEQFF.

This chain connects TRBV13 to TRBJ2-7; 10 bases match TRBD1. V was pared by 3 bases and J by 4 bases, with 6 bases of the junction left unmatched. Germline-derived CDR1 and CDR2 are PRHDT and FYEKMQ (reference sequence). The CDR3 totals 15 residues. The CDR3 DNA follows: TGTGCCAGCAGCTTGGGAGGACAGGGGGTGTACGAGCAGTACTTC. As protein: CASSLGGQGVYEQYF.

V usage is TRBV4-2 and J usage is TRBJ1-2; D unclear. Germline V gene lookup returns CDR1 LGHNA and CDR2 YNFKEQ. Trimming removed 0 bases at V and 4 bases at J, with 9 bases between. This CDR3 region has 14 residues. The CDR3 DNA reads as TGTGCCAGCAGCCAAGAACAGATCGGCTATGGCTACACCTTC. It specifies CASSQEQIGYGYTF.

The chain carries TRBV4-3 and TRBJ2-2, with 9 bases lining up with TRBD1. The CDR3 has 15 amino acids. Trimming at V came to 0 bases and at J to 7 bases, leaving 3 bases not matched to a gene. The germline CDR1 and CDR2 sequences are LGHNA and YSLEER. The CDR3 protein is CASSQDGTGHGELFF. CDR3 in DNA: TGCGCCAGCAGCCAAGACGGGACAGGGCACGGGGAGCTGTTTTTT.